What follows is one T cell receptor (beta chain) and its context. There is no known antigen for this receptor. It has no much larger one-base neighbor in the sample; base qualities were not kept. Other nucleotide sequences in the sample specify the same CDR3. The entry originates in a study of OX40 agonist ivuxolimab in advanced cancers. The study in broad terms: Ivuxolimab was an agonistic, fully human IgG2 monoclonal antibody directed against OX40 (CD134), a costimulatory receptor. Intravenous ivuxolimab was administered to patients every 2 weeks at six dose levels: 0.01, 0.1, 0.3, 1.5, 3 and 10 mg/kg. Among the roughly 50 dose-escalation patients, some 20 had hepatocellular carcinoma, around 15 melanoma, 9 renal cell carcinoma and 9 head and neck cancer. In the dose-escalation cohort, around four fifths of patients were male, and the mean age was around 60 years, with a range of roughly 20 to 85. Patients were allowed to have had prior anti-PD-1, anti-PD-L1 or anti-CTLA-4 therapy, and roughly 40% of the dose-escalation patients had previously received checkpoint inhibitors. Partial responses were achieved by three dose-escalation patients, of whom one had hepatocellular carcinoma and two had cutaneous melanoma. Peripheral TCRbeta sequencing aimed to test whether ivuxolimab altered TCR sequence diversity and caused clonal T-cell expansion. The monotherapy dose-escalation portion (N of about 47 patients) of the phase I ivuxolimab trial is reported in the paper. Here is what the overall study found, with its caveats: After ivuxolimab, more expanded clones were found on average in CD8+ T cells than in CD4+ T cells. The antigen specificity of the clonally expanded peripheral T cells was not determined. At doses from 0.1 to 3.0 mg/kg, clonal expansion was seen in both CD4+ and CD8+ blood T cells between baseline and week 6. Low levels of normalized T-cell clonal expansion were also seen in some patients who did not respond. In partial responders in the 0.1-3.0 mg/kg groups, normalized peripheral clonal expansion was found to be among the lowest, especially among CD8+ T cells.

Patients with a history of autoimmune disease or receiving systemic immunosuppression were excluded from the trial. Peripheral blood for TCR sequencing was drawn from every dose cohort at baseline, at cycle 4 day 1 and at cycle 7 day 1. Samples were obtained from an open-label, multicenter, first-in-human phase I dose-escalation trial of ivuxolimab. Adults with locally advanced or metastatic head and neck squamous cell, hepatocellular, melanoma or renal cell carcinoma were enrolled in the trial. Before TCR sequencing, CD4+ T cells and CD8+ T cells from peripheral blood were sorted into separate populations. The V and J ends are trimmed by 1 base and 3 bases, leaving 7 bases between them. Taken from the germline V gene (reference sequence), the CDR1 and CDR2 loops are SEHNR and FQNEAQ. The CDR3 numbers 13 residues from cysteine through phenylalanine. Kept here is only the CDR3 DNA, which spans 39 bases and is read in frame from base 1.

Genomic DNA was isolated from the sorted cells so that the TCRbeta CDR3 region could be sequenced. The immunoSEQ Assay was used to sequence the TCRbeta CDR3 regions. TCRdb took this table from immuneACCESS and kept in-frame rearrangements with V and J called. Such tables lack part of the clones; where checked against another copy, unresolved V genes explain under half of the gap, and the rest is unexplained. The sample contains 70,000 or so clones, nearly 90% of them found a single time. The ten biggest clones cover roughly a tenth of the sample. The chain was built from TRBV7-9 and TRBJ2-7; the D gene is possibly TRBD1, with 6 bases matching. The clonotype comes from an adult with an advanced solid tumor such as melanoma, head and neck, liver or kidney cancer. Here the sequenced sample was CD4+ or CD8+ T cells sorted from blood, taken in a trial of the OX40 agonist ivuxolimab. The CDR3 loop reads CASSLGRGYEQYF. The DNA is as follows: TGTGCCAGCAGCTTAGGCAGGGGCTACGAGCAGTACTTC.